The clone carrying this T cell receptor beta chain came up many times. Attachment of unique molecular identifiers to individual cDNA molecules was performed. TCRdb re-called the 5' RACE reads through MiXCR, storing one row per CDR3 protein. The sample contains over 30,000 distinct CDR3 sequences, about 3.8% of which appear only once. Trimming removed 1 base from V and 6 bases from J, with 5 bases in between. The CDR3 covers 12 residues. Germline V CDR1 and CDR2: SGHTA, FQGNSA. The sample originates from a study of early T cells in non-severe SARS-CoV-2 infection. The chain employs TRBV7-2 and TRBJ2-3; D remains ambiguous. Specimen: whole blood. This clonotype originated in an adult who was a healthcare worker with PCR-confirmed SARS-CoV-2 infection or an uninfected control (not recorded which). CDR3 bases: TGTGCCAGCAGCTTAGTAGGGGATACGCAGTATTTT. It specifies CASSLVGDTQYF.